This T cell receptor beta chain derives from a study of T cell responses to AZD1222 COVID-19 vaccine. Here immunoSEQ multiplex PCR was the method, and the copy in TCRdb shows in-frame clones only, minus some. The sample shows 100,000 to 150,000 clones, approximately 90% of them seen only once. Trimming cost V 0 bases and J 4 bases; bases outside gene matches: 12. CDR3 length: 18 amino acids. Germline V CDR1 and CDR2: LNHNV, YYDKDF (reference sequence). Sample: peripheral blood, taken 28 days after the second dose of the MenACWY control vaccine. This TCR was sampled from an adult who received the MenACWY meningococcal vaccine as a control. The rearrangement links TRBV15 to TRBJ2-1; 7 bases agree with TRBD2. The CDR3 nucleotides read TGTGCCACCAGCAGAGATACGGGGGTTAGCGGGTTATACAATGAGCAGTTCTTC. This codes for CATSRDTGVSGLYNEQFF.